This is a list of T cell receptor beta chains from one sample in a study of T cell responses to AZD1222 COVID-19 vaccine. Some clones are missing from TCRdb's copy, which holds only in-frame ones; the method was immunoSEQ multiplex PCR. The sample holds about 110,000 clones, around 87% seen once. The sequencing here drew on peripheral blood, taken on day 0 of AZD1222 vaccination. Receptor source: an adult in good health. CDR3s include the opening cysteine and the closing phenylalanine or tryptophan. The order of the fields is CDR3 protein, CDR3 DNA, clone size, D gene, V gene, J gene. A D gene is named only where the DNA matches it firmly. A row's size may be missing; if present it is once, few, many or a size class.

CDR3aa: CASSLAGIFSGNTIYF; CDR3nt: TGTGCCAGCAGCTTGGCAGGCATATTCTCTGGAAACACCATATATTTT; abundance: -; d_gene: -; v_gene: TRBV5-8; j_gene: TRBJ1-3
CDR3aa: CASSPPAGWGNTIYF; CDR3nt: TGTGCCAGCTCACCACCGGCAGGGTGGGGAAACACCATATATTTT; abundance: -; d_gene: -; v_gene: TRBV18; j_gene: TRBJ1-3
CDR3aa: CASSLAPLNTEAFF; CDR3nt: TGTGCCAGCAGCTTAGCGCCCTTGAACACTGAAGCTTTCTTT; abundance: -; d_gene: -; v_gene: TRBV7-8; j_gene: TRBJ1-1
CDR3aa: CASSGGVGNTIYF; CDR3nt: TGTGCCAGCAGCGGAGGGGTTGGAAACACCATATATTTT; abundance: -; d_gene: -; v_gene: TRBV5-4; j_gene: TRBJ1-3
CDR3aa: CASSLGVGEQYF; CDR3nt: TGTGCCAGCAGCTTAGGGGTAGGCGAGCAGTACTTC; abundance: -; d_gene: -; v_gene: TRBV7-9; j_gene: TRBJ2-7
CDR3aa: CASSFGELFF; CDR3nt: TGTGCCAGCAGCTTTGGGGAGCTGTTTTTT; abundance: -; d_gene: -; v_gene: TRBV7-8; j_gene: TRBJ2-2
CDR3aa: CASSDLYTEAFF; CDR3nt: TGTGCCAGCAGCGACCTGTACACTGAAGCTTTCTTT; abundance: -; d_gene: -; v_gene: TRBV28; j_gene: TRBJ1-1
CDR3aa: CASRHPSNQPQHF; CDR3nt: TGTGCCAGCAGACACCCTAGCAATCAGCCCCAGCATTTT; abundance: once; d_gene: -; v_gene: TRBV11-3; j_gene: TRBJ1-5
CDR3aa: CASSLGTPYEQYF; CDR3nt: TGTGCCAGCAGTTTAGGGACACCATACGAGCAGTACTTC; abundance: -; d_gene: -; v_gene: TRBV28; j_gene: TRBJ2-7
CDR3aa: CASSEDIRGYTF; CDR3nt: TGCGCCAGCAGTGAAGACATAAGAGGCTACACCTTC; abundance: -; d_gene: -; v_gene: TRBV10-1; j_gene: TRBJ1-2
CDR3aa: CASSDKIPGPNQPQHF; CDR3nt: TGTGCCAGCAGCGATAAGATACCGGGTCCCAATCAGCCCCAGCATTTT; abundance: -; d_gene: -; v_gene: TRBV11-2; j_gene: TRBJ1-5
CDR3aa: CASSDPGDRGRAYEQYF; CDR3nt: TGTGCCAGCAGTGACCCGGGGGACAGGGGGCGCGCATACGAGCAGTACTTC; abundance: -; d_gene: TRBD1; v_gene: TRBV6-4; j_gene: TRBJ2-7
CDR3aa: CASRTDLSNYGYTF; CDR3nt: TGCGCCAGCAGGACAGACTTATCTAACTATGGCTACACCTTC; abundance: -; d_gene: -; v_gene: TRBV5-1; j_gene: TRBJ1-2
CDR3aa: CASRAPQAVYEQYF; CDR3nt: TGTGCCAGCAGGGCCCCTCAAGCGGTCTACGAGCAGTACTTC; abundance: -; d_gene: -; v_gene: TRBV6-5; j_gene: TRBJ2-7
CDR3aa: CASSQKQGSGTDTQYF; CDR3nt: TGTGCCAGCAGTCAGAAGCAAGGTTCCGGCACAGATACGCAGTATTTT; abundance: once; d_gene: -; v_gene: TRBV5-6; j_gene: TRBJ2-3
CDR3aa: CSVEDMRGREQFF; CDR3nt: TGCAGCGTTGAAGATATGAGGGGTCGTGAGCAGTTCTTC; abundance: few; d_gene: -; v_gene: TRBV29-1; j_gene: TRBJ2-1
CDR3aa: CSVGGSPYEQYF; CDR3nt: TGCAGCGTTGGCGGGTCGCCCTACGAGCAGTACTTC; abundance: -; d_gene: -; v_gene: TRBV29-1; j_gene: TRBJ2-7
CDR3aa: CSLSGVGNQPQHF; CDR3nt: TGCAGCCTCTCGGGGGTTGGCAATCAGCCCCAGCATTTT; abundance: -; d_gene: -; v_gene: TRBV29-1; j_gene: TRBJ1-5
CDR3aa: CASSLLDRDSNEQYF; CDR3nt: TGTGCCAGCAGCTTACTCGACAGGGATTCCAACGAGCAGTACTTC; abundance: few; d_gene: TRBD1; v_gene: TRBV7-9; j_gene: TRBJ2-7
CDR3aa: CASSQDWGGTGYGYTF; CDR3nt: TGCGCCAGCAGCCAAGATTGGGGGGGTACGGGCTATGGCTACACCTTC; abundance: -; d_gene: -; v_gene: TRBV4-3; j_gene: TRBJ1-2
CDR3aa: CASSFQRWAGELFF; CDR3nt: TGTGCCAGCAGTTTTCAGCGGTGGGCCGGGGAGCTGTTTTTT; abundance: few; d_gene: -; v_gene: TRBV28; j_gene: TRBJ2-2
CDR3aa: CASGSGVYNEQFF; CDR3nt: TGTGCTAGTGGTTCGGGGGTCTACAATGAGCAGTTCTTC; abundance: -; d_gene: -; v_gene: TRBV12-5; j_gene: TRBJ2-1
CDR3aa: CASSGDRDYGYTF; CDR3nt: TGCGCCAGCAGCGGGGACAGGGACTATGGCTACACCTTC; abundance: -; d_gene: TRBD1; v_gene: TRBV10-1; j_gene: TRBJ1-2
CDR3aa: CATSSPRTGLEDEQFF; CDR3nt: TGTGCCACCAGCAGCCCCCGGACAGGGCTGGAGGATGAGCAGTTCTTC; abundance: -; d_gene: TRBD1; v_gene: TRBV15; j_gene: TRBJ2-1
CDR3aa: CAIKGYGTESYEQYF; CDR3nt: TGTGCCATCAAGGGGTATGGGACAGAGTCCTACGAGCAGTACTTC; abundance: -; d_gene: TRBD1; v_gene: TRBV10-3; j_gene: TRBJ2-7
CDR3aa: CASTAGLSNTGELFF; CDR3nt: TGTGCCAGCACCGCGGGCCTTTCGAACACCGGGGAGCTGTTTTTT; abundance: -; d_gene: -; v_gene: TRBV28; j_gene: TRBJ2-2
CDR3aa: CASTQQAGLGEQYF; CDR3nt: TGTGCCAGCACCCAGCAGGCAGGTCTTGGCGAGCAGTACTTC; abundance: -; d_gene: -; v_gene: TRBV11-2; j_gene: TRBJ2-7